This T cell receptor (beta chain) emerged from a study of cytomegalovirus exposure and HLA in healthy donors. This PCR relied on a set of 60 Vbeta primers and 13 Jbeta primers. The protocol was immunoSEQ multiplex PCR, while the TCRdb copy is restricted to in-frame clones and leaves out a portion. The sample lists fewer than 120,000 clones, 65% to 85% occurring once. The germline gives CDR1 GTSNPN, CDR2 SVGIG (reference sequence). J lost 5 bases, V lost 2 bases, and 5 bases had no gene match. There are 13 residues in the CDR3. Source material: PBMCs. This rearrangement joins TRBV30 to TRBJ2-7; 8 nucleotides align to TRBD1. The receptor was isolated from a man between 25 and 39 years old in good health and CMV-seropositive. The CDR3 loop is CAWSPDRVNEQYF. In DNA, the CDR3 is TGTGCCTGGAGTCCGGACAGGGTCAACGAGCAGTACTTC.